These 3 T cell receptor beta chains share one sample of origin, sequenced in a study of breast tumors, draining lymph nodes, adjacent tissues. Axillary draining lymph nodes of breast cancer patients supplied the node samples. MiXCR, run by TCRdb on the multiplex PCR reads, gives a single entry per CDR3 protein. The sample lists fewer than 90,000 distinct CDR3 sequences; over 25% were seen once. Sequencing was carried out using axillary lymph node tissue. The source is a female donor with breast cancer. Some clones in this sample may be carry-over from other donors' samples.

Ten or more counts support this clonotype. For the CDR3, the DNA is TGTGCCACCAGTGACCCTAATAATCCCTACAATGAGCAGTTCTTC. Protein: CATSDPNNPYNEQFF. This chain links TRBV24-1 with TRBJ2-1; no clear D gene. Germline V gene sequence: CDR1 KGHDR, CDR2 SFDVKD. CDR3 length: 15 amino acids. V was cut by 4 bases and J by 2 bases, with 11 bases left in between.

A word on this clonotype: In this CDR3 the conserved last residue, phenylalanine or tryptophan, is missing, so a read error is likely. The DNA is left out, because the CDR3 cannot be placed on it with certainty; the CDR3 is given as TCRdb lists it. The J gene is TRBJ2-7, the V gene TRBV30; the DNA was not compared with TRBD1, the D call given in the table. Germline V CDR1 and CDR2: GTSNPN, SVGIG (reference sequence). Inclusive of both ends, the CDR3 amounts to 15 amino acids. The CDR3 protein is CAWSVRGRSIYEQCL.

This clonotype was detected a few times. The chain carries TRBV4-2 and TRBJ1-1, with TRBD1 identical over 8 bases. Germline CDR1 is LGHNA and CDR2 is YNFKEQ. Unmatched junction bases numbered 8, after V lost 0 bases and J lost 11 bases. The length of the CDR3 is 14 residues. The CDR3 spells CASSQEGRGRAAFF. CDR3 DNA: TGTGCCAGCAGCCAAGAAGGCAGGGGGCGGGCTGCTTTCTTT.